The sequence of this T cell receptor (beta chain) was determined in a study of shared clonotypes between healthy human individuals. The CDR3 extends over 14 amino acids. V lost 4 bases to trimming and J lost 2 bases, with 12 bases between them. CDR1 is SGHDN and CDR2 is FVKESK in the germline V gene. Selected positively for CCR7 and CD45RO-negative, naive CD8 cells excluded terminally differentiated effector memory CD45RA+ cells. To note about this clone: The antigen is undetermined. The same CDR3 is also encoded by other DNA sequences in this sample.

Overall study findings and caveats: Sampling covered blood only; tissue repertoires likely differ. Sequencing depth was predicted to influence how clonotypes are shared among donors.

The data were produced by immunoSEQ multiplex PCR, yet TCRdb's version contains in-frame clones alone and is incomplete. The table records about 2.2 million clones, over 85% of them present only once. The sample was naive CD8+ T cells from PBMCs. This chain links TRBV14 with TRBJ2-7; the D gene could be TRBD1 or TRBD2 (6 bases each). This TCR was recovered from a man younger than 30 in good health. Some clones in this sample may be carry-over from other donors' samples. CDR3 amino acids: CASSPRGLTYEQYF. Written as DNA, the CDR3 is TGTGCCAGCAGCCCTCGGGGGCTCACCTACGAGCAGTACTTC. Supplemented by reference TRBV14 and TRBJ2-7, the full variable domain reads EAGVTQFPSHSVIEKGQTVTLRCDPISGHDNLYWYRRVMGKEIKFLLHFVKESKQDESGMPNNRFLAERTGGTYSTLKVQPAELEDSGVYFCASSPRGLTYEQYFGPGTRLTVT.